This T cell receptor (beta chain) is from a study of metastatic and nonmetastatic thyroid tumors. Study context: Thyroid patients, malignant and benign, had repertoires compared across blood and tumor or nodule tissue. Points from the study as a whole: Versus benign nodules, malignant thyroid tumors reportedly had significantly higher TCR beta diversity, in blood and tumor.

Many counts were recorded for this clone. The antigen is not known. The J segment lost 2 bases and the V segment lost 0 bases, leaving 1 base of the junction unmatched. The CDR3 has 14 amino acids. Germline V gene lookup returns CDR1 SGDLS and CDR2 YYNGEE. Authors' processing steps: It was from CDR3 differences across clinicopathological groups that a distant-metastasis classifier for papillary thyroid cancer was built. Via MiXCR, TCRdb re-called the PCR reads. The V and J calls and clone size come from TCRdb's table, not from the authors' own analysis. The table shows roughly 40,000 clones, with roughly a sixth occurring only once. None of the patients had undergone any treatment ahead of thyroid surgery.

The sequence was obtained from a female donor with papillary thyroid cancer or a benign thyroid nodule (not recorded which). Some clones in this sample may be carry-over from other donors' samples. The chain recombines TRBV9 with TRBJ1-1; 7 nucleotides agree with TRBD1. Sequenced: tumor tissue. CDR3 loop: CASSVAGGNTEAFF. The CDR3 DNA reads TGTGCCAGCAGCGTAGCAGGGGGAAACACTGAAGCTTTCTTT.